This T cell receptor beta chain emerged from a study of B cell selection in AIRE deficiency. General study points: Approximately 33% of healthy-shared Treg TCRbeta sequences appeared in patient Tconv cells.

How the authors handled the data: Approximately 5.3x10^4 patient and just over 95,000 healthy donor TCRbeta sequences came from Tregs. The repertoire was sequenced with immunoSEQ multiplex PCR; TCRdb's copy has only in-frame clones and lacks some. That table gives V, J and clone size, and the DNA gave D and trimming. The sample shows about 18,000 clones, roughly 91% of them seen only once. Regulatory T cells were sorted as CD4+CD25hiCD127low/negative cells. Germline loops: CDR1 LNHDA, CDR2 SQIVND (reference sequence). V lost 3 bases and J 9 bases, leaving 21 bases between the germline ends. CDR3 size: 16 residues. In its sample, this clone was seen once. Antigen unknown.

The sequencing input was CD4+CD25+ Tregs sorted from PBMCs. The origin of this receptor is a human donor in good health. The V gene is TRBV19, the J gene TRBJ2-1; D might be TRBD1 or TRBD2, each matching 6 bases. In DNA form, the CDR3 reads TGTGCCAGTAGTATCCCCCGGGGGCCCGGGGGCAGTGAGCAGTTCTTC. This translates into CASSIPRGPGGSEQFF.